A single sample is the source of the 11 T cell receptor beta chains below, sequenced in a study of T cells after yellow fever vaccination. TCRdb re-analysed the 5' RACE reads in MiXCR, keeping a single row per CDR3 protein. The sample carries more than 75,000 distinct CDR3 sequences, approximately 9% recorded once. The specimen comprised CD8+ T cells not binding an NS4B(214-222) dextramer, sorted from PBMCs, sampled less than 16 days after the first yellow fever vaccination. The source of these receptors is a young man who received the YFV17D yellow fever vaccine.

The chain joins TRBV6-2 or TRBV6-3 to TRBJ1-1, with unresolved D. The V and J ends lost 5 bases and 3 bases respectively, with 4 bases between them. From germline, CDR1 is MNHEY and CDR2 SVGEGT. The length of the CDR3 is 11 residues. CDR3 residues: CASSTYTEAFF. The DNA of the CDR3 is TGTGCCAGCAGTACCTACACTGAAGCTTTCTTT.

The V call is TRBV14, the J call TRBJ2-7; D gene unclear. V was shortened by 2 bases and J by 7 bases, with 12 bases between the two germline ends. Germline V CDR1 and CDR2: SGHDN, FVKESK. The CDR3 spans 13 residues. CDR3 coding DNA: TGTGCCAGCAGCCAATTGAGTGGAAGTGAGCAGTACTTC. Residues: CASSQLSGSEQYF.

The chain couples TRBV20-1 to TRBJ1-1; 7 bases match TRBD1. The ends lost 1 base at V and 1 base at J; junction bases unmatched: 12. The CDR3 is 17 amino acids. Germline-derived CDR1 and CDR2 are DFQATT and SNEGSKA (reference sequence). The CDR3 loop reads CSARGIGTENKNTEAFF. The CDR3 DNA follows: TGCAGTGCTAGAGGAATCGGGACAGAAAACAAGAACACTGAAGCTTTCTTT.

CDR3 protein: CASSLGPGGAAGELFF. DNA of the CDR3: TGTGCCAGCAGCTTAGGCCCCGGGGGGGCCGCAGGGGAGCTGTTTTTT. The rearrangement uses TRBV13 and TRBJ2-2; 8 bases fit TRBD2. V was pared by 0 bases and J by 8 bases, with 8 bases of the junction left unmatched. CDR1 is PRHDT and CDR2 is FYEKMQ in the germline V gene (reference sequence). This CDR3 is 16 amino acids long. Full variable domain (outside the CDR3, taken from reference TRBV13 and TRBJ2-2): AAGVIQSPRHLIKEKRETATLKCYPIPRHDTVYWYQQGPGQDPQFLISFYEKMQSDKGSIPDRFSAQQFSDYHSELNMSSLELGDSALYFCASSLGPGGAAGELFFGEGSRLTVL.

The rearrangement links TRBV16 to TRBJ2-3, with 11 bases identical to TRBD1. This CDR3 contains 19 residues. Losses at the gene ends were 4 bases for V and 0 bases for J; bases not matched to a gene: 12. CDR1 is KGHSY and CDR2 is FQNENV in the germline V gene. CDR3 protein: CASSPTRSGTGGSTDTQYF. The CDR3 DNA reads TGTGCCAGCAGCCCTACCCGATCCGGGACAGGGGGTAGCACAGATACGCAGTATTTT. Filled out from reference TRBV16 and TRBJ2-3, the complete variable domain reads GEEVAQTPKHLVRGEGQKAKLYCAPIKGHSYVFWYQQVLKNEFKFLISFQNENVFDETGMPKERFSAKCLPNSPCSLEIQATKLEDSAVYFCASSPTRSGTGGSTDTQYFGPGTRLTVL.

This clonotype has only a few counts. The chain links TRBV7-9 to TRBJ1-3; 7 bases fit TRBD1. The CDR3 length is 16 residues. V shed 6 bases, J shed 1 base, and the junction held 9 bases outside the gene matches. CDR1 is SEHNR and CDR2 is FQNEAQ in the germline V gene (reference sequence). CDR3 bases: TGTGCCAGCAGTGATCGACAGGGCCGATCTGGAAACACCATATATTTT. This translates into CASSDRQGRSGNTIYF.

This clonotype was seen only a few times. This rearrangement joins TRBV12-3 or TRBV12-4 to TRBJ2-3, with D perhaps matching TRBD1 (5 bases). The CDR3 is 15 amino acids. V lost 3 bases and J 2 bases, leaving 12 bases between the germline ends. The CDR3 DNA is TGTGCCAGCAGTTTCAGGGCCCGATTCACAGATACGCAGTATTTT. It is translated as CASSFRARFTDTQYF.

This clonotype was counted a few times. The chain joins TRBV12-3 or TRBV12-4 to TRBJ2-2; 10 nucleotides agree with TRBD1. With 5 bases clipped from V and 5 bases from J, the junction kept 14 bases outside the gene matches. This CDR3 is built from 18 residues. The CDR3 is CASSTSLLDRGRTGELFF. CDR3 nucleotide sequence: TGTGCCAGCAGTACCAGCCTCTTAGACAGGGGGCGTACCGGGGAGCTGTTTTTT.

The V call is TRBV7-9, the J call TRBJ1-4, with 7 bases aligning to TRBD1. J gave up 6 bases and V 5 bases, and 6 bases lay outside the gene matches. CDR3 length equals 14 residues. Germline values: CDR1 SEHNR, CDR2 FQNEAQ (reference sequence). CDR3 residues: CASSSRDSYEKLFF. Here the CDR3 DNA reads TGTGCCAGCAGCAGCCGGGACAGCTATGAAAAACTGTTTTTT.

The table lists this clonotype with many counts. This rearrangement joins TRBV11-1 to TRBJ1-5; 11 positions agree with TRBD1. V lost 3 bases, J lost 5 bases, and 3 bases stayed unmatched. CDR3 size: 15 residues. CDR1 and CDR2 from the germline V gene are SGHAT and FQDESV (reference sequence). DNA for the CDR3: TGTGCCAGCAGCTTGGACAGGGGGCCCCATCAGCCCCAGCATTTT. Translating gives CASSLDRGPHQPQHF. The variable domain in full, with the rest retrieved from reference TRBV11-1 and TRBJ1-5, is EAEVAQSPRYKITEKSQAVAFWCDPISGHATLYWYRQILGQGPELLVQFQDESVVDDSQLPKDRFSAERLKGVDSTLKIQPAELGDSAMYLCASSLDRGPHQPQHFGDGTRLSIL.

This clonotype was observed many times. The chain employs TRBV9 and TRBJ2-1; TRBD1 matches at 9 bases. Germline CDR1 is SGDLS and CDR2 is YYNGEE. V was clipped by 3 bases and J by 2 bases; unmatched bases: 3. CDR3 size: 15 residues. The CDR3, as DNA: TGTGCCAGCAGCGCAACAGGGGGCCCCTACAATGAGCAGTTCTTC. Amino acid sequence: CASSATGGPYNEQFF.